The present T cell receptor beta chain was sequenced within a study of blood T cell repertoires in COVID-19. Study-wide background: PBMCs, B-cell-depleted T cells, or T cells provided the cDNA or gDNA that made up the material.

In the original analysis: Quantification of nucleated cells was approximated via reference gene primer amplification. Repertoires were generated with immunoSEQ multiplex PCR, while TCRdb's copy carries only in-frame clones and drops some. For V, J and clone size, that table is used; D and trimming come from the DNA. The table has about 160,000 clones, approximately 85% seen once. CDR3 length equals 14 residues. With 4 bases removed from V and 0 bases from J, the gap between germline ends came to 10 bases. From germline, CDR1 is SGHTA and CDR2 FQGNSA. Material: peripheral blood. The rearrangement uses TRBV7-2 and TRBJ2-7; TRBD1 is a possible D gene (6 bases). The receptor comes from a man aged 35 to 55 with acute or convalescent COVID-19. The CDR3 bases are TGTGCCAGCAGCTCAAACAGGGACTCCTACGAGCAGTACTTC. It yields the protein CASSSNRDSYEQYF.